This T cell receptor (beta chain) originates from a study of healthy donors' naive CD4 and CD8 T cells. This CDR3 contains 15 residues. V shed 5 bases and J shed 2 bases, with 14 bases lying between them. Germline V gives CDR1 KGHDR, CDR2 SFDVKD. Starting from approximately 500 ng of total RNA, TCR libraries were made with linear amplification. MiXCR, applied by TCRdb to the reads, yields one record per CDR3 protein. This table holds approximately 200,000 distinct CDR3 sequences, over 60% found once. The rearrangement links TRBV24-1 to TRBJ2-5, with D possibly matching TRBD1 (6 bases). This clonotype was sampled from a pool of human donors in good health; the sample pools cells from several healthy donors. Specimen: naive CD4+ and CD8+ T cells sorted from blood, pooled from several donors. The CDR3 region is CATSGPGTRQETQYF. Written as DNA, the CDR3 is TGTGCCACCAGTGGCCCCGGGACACGGCAAGAGACCCAGTACTTC.